Reported below is one T cell receptor (beta chain). What it binds is not known. The data are from a study of human T cells and chemical hapten exposure. Findings and caveats of the study: Expanded TCRs produced significantly more large CDR3 similarity clusters than controls did.

TCRdb re-called the RACE reads with MiXCR, one entry per CDR3 protein. The table has about 83,000 distinct CDR3 sequences, 7.5% to 9% seen once. Time point defined: patch test 1, 2 weeks after DPC sensitization. The sample's treatment: therapeutic diphenylcyclopropenone sensitization with weekly scalp DPC. The total RNA was obtained from whole blood that was not fractionated. Material: whole blood, obtained in connection with sensitization to the hapten diphenylcyclopropenone (DPC). This clonotype originated in a woman in her twenties or thirties with alopecia areata. Some clones in this sample may be carry-over from other donors' samples.

The CDR3 DNA reads TGTGCCAGCAGCCATGGGAACAGGGACGGGGGAGATGGCTACACCTTC. This translates into CASSHGNRDGGDGYTF. The chain is built from TRBV12-3 or TRBV12-4 and TRBJ1-2; D perhaps matches TRBD1 (6 bases). This CDR3 region has 16 residues. The V and J ends lost 6 bases and 6 bases respectively, with 23 bases between them.